These T cell receptor beta chains were read from a single sample in a study of cytomegalovirus exposure and HLA in healthy donors. Produced via immunoSEQ multiplex PCR; TCRdb's table is partial and in-frame only. The sample includes 150,000 to 200,000 clones, roughly four fifths of them seen just once. The specimen was PBMCs. These receptor sequences come from a woman aged 18-29 years in good health and CMV-seronegative. The CDR3 runs from the conserved cysteine through the conserved F or W. Fields, in order: clone size, D gene, J gene, V gene, CDR3 protein, CDR3 DNA. The D gene is left open where the match is weak. Clone sizes are given selectively: once, few, many, or a class where the clone is expanded.

>.|.|TRBJ2-1|TRBV7-2
CASSLNRGDLGYNEQFF
TGTGCCAGCAGCCTAAATCGTGGGGACTTGGGATACAATGAGCAGTTCTTC
>.|TRBD2|TRBJ2-1|TRBV6-6
CASSRLAGAGEQFF
TGTGCCAGCAGTCGACTAGCGGGAGCCGGCGAGCAGTTCTTC
>.|TRBD1|TRBJ2-5|TRBV2
CASTAGTGGQETQYF
TGTGCCAGCACGGCCGGGACAGGGGGACAAGAGACCCAGTACTTC
>.|.|TRBJ2-3|TRBV7-2
CASSFPADTQYF
TGTGCCAGCAGCTTCCCCGCAGATACGCAGTATTTT
>.|.|TRBJ1-3|TRBV4-3
CASSQDGSQSGNTIYF
TGCGCCAGCAGCCAAGATGGGAGTCAGTCTGGAAACACCATATATTTT
>.|.|TRBJ2-7|TRBV29-1
CSVDSGNDEQYF
TGCAGCGTTGATTCAGGGAACGACGAGCAGTACTTC
>.|TRBD1|TRBJ2-7|TRBV27
CASSLTGAFWYEQYF
TGTGCCAGCAGTTTAACAGGGGCCTTTTGGTACGAGCAGTACTTC
>.|.|TRBJ1-2|TRBV19
CASSIEGVGYGYTF
TGTGCCAGTAGTATCGAAGGGGTCGGCTATGGCTACACCTTC
>few|.|TRBJ2-2|TRBV6-5
CASSPRGARTGELFF
TGTGCCAGCAGTCCTCGGGGGGCAAGGACCGGGGAGCTGTTTTTT
>.|TRBD1|TRBJ2-1|TRBV6-5
CASSYGDRGYEQFF
TGTGCCAGCAGTTACGGGGACAGGGGCTATGAGCAGTTCTTC
>.|TRBD1|TRBJ1-2|TRBV28
CASSKPRGPNYGYTF
TGTGCCAGCAGTAAACCCAGGGGGCCCAACTATGGCTACACCTTC
>.|TRBD1|TRBJ2-1|TRBV15
CATSDRVTGTNEQFF
TGTGCCACCAGCGATCGGGTGACAGGGACGAATGAGCAGTTCTTC
>.|TRBD1|TRBJ2-2|TRBV7-2
CASSPAGTGGVRNTGELFF
TGTGCCAGCAGCCCAGCAGGGACAGGGGGCGTCCGGAACACCGGGGAGCTGTTTTTT
>.|TRBD1|TRBJ1-4|TRBV2
CASSGQGQAINEKLFF
TGTGCCAGCAGTGGGCAAGGACAGGCGATTAATGAAAAACTGTTTTTT
>.|.|TRBJ2-1|TRBV30
CAWTPLGGGSEQFF
TGTGCCTGGACTCCTCTGGGGGGAGGTAGTGAGCAGTTCTTC
>.|TRBD1|TRBJ2-2|TRBV4-2
CASSQTLQGAGELFF
TGTGCCAGCAGCCAAACCTTGCAGGGGGCCGGGGAGCTGTTTTTT
>.|.|TRBJ1-2|TRBV6-5
CASSYSRSNYGYTF
TGTGCCAGCAGTTACTCGAGGTCTAACTATGGCTACACCTTC
>.|.|TRBJ2-2|TRBV30
CAWRGQTFTGELFF
TGTGCCTGGAGGGGTCAGACTTTCACCGGGGAGCTGTTTTTT
>.|TRBD1|TRBJ2-5|TRBV11-2
CASSLDLPGQGQTQYF
TGTGCCAGCAGCTTAGATCTGCCGGGACAGGGTCAGACCCAGTACTTC
>.|TRBD1|TRBJ1-4|TRBV10-2
CASSDRTGDEKLFF
TGCGCCAGCAGTGATCGGACAGGGGATGAAAAACTGTTTTTT
>.|TRBD1|TRBJ1-4|TRBV5-4
CASSLDPGTGKEKLFF
TGTGCCAGCAGCTTGGACCCCGGGACAGGGAAAGAAAAACTGTTTTTT
>.|TRBD2|TRBJ2-1|TRBV4-3
CASAPGLGGNEQFF
TGCGCCAGCGCCCCGGGACTAGGAGGCAATGAGCAGTTCTTC
>.|TRBD2|TRBJ2-1|TRBV7-2
CASSLGSGASYNEQFF
TGTGCCAGCAGCTTAGGGAGCGGGGCATCCTACAATGAGCAGTTCTTC
>.|.|TRBJ2-5|TRBV15
CATSRDLVERETQYF
TGTGCCACCAGCAGAGATCTGGTGGAGCGGGAGACCCAGTACTTC
>.|.|TRBJ2-3|TRBV7-9
CASSHSGTEESSTDTQYF
TGTGCCAGCAGTCATAGCGGGACAGAAGAATCTAGCACAGATACGCAGTATTTT
>.|.|TRBJ1-1|TRBV6-5
CASSYSPGQPYGEAFF
TGTGCCAGCAGTTACTCTCCCGGACAGCCCTACGGTGAAGCTTTCTTT
>.|TRBD1|TRBJ2-1|TRBV19
CASSSTGVPLHEQFF
TGTGCCAGTAGTTCTACAGGGGTTCCTTTGCATGAGCAGTTCTTC
>.|TRBD1|TRBJ1-1|TRBV5-6
CASRFWDREVTEAFF
TGTGCCAGCAGGTTCTGGGACAGGGAGGTGACTGAAGCTTTCTTT
>.|.|TRBJ1-2|TRBV27
CASSSGGANYGYTF
TGTGCCAGCAGTTCGGGGGGAGCTAACTATGGCTACACCTTC
>.|.|TRBJ2-1|TRBV27
CASSLYFGGGSSYNEQFF
TGTGCCAGCAGTTTATACTTCGGTGGCGGATCCTCCTACAATGAGCAGTTCTTC
>few|.|TRBJ2-5|TRBV5-4
CASSGGSLTQETQYF
TGTGCCAGCAGCGGGGGGAGCTTAACCCAAGAGACCCAGTACTTC
>few|TRBD1|TRBJ1-2|TRBV4-3
CASRLGTGKGYGYTF
TGCGCCAGCAGACTTGGGACAGGGAAAGGCTATGGCTACACCTTC
>.|.|TRBJ2-6|TRBV30
CAWSAAGIRSGANVLTF
TGTGCCTGGAGTGCCGCGGGAATAAGGTCTGGGGCCAACGTCCTGACTTTC
>few|TRBD2|TRBJ2-2|TRBV5-1
CASSGTSGSNTGELFF
TGCGCCAGCAGCGGGACTAGCGGGAGTAACACCGGGGAGCTGTTTTTT
>.|.|TRBJ1-4|TRBV6-5
CASSEREIAEKLFF
TGTGCCAGCAGCGAGCGGGAGATAGCGGAAAAACTGTTTTTT
>few|.|TRBJ1-1|TRBV5-1
CASSLDLGGGGNTEAFF
TGCGCCAGCAGCTTGGACCTGGGGGGTGGGGGGAACACTGAAGCTTTCTTT
>.|.|TRBJ2-5|TRBV5-4
CASSFAGSPKETQYF
TGTGCCAGCAGCTTTGCAGGGTCCCCTAAAGAGACCCAGTACTTC
>.|.|TRBJ1-1|TRBV28
CASGRPGRNTEAFF
TGTGCCAGCGGGCGTCCGGGGAGGAACACTGAAGCTTTCTTT
>.|TRBD2|TRBJ2-5|TRBV19
CASSTSSGPRGETQYF
TGTGCCAGTAGTACGTCTAGCGGGCCGCGTGGAGAGACCCAGTACTTC
>.|.|TRBJ1-1|TRBV7-9
CASSFYGGGEAFF
TGTGCCAGCAGCTTTTACGGGGGTGGTGAAGCTTTCTTT
>.|.|TRBJ1-5|TRBV19
CASRTSGWSNQPQHF
TGTGCCAGTAGGACCTCAGGGTGGTCCAATCAGCCCCAGCATTTT
>.|.|TRBJ2-4|TRBV5-5
CASSFGQSLKNIQYF
TGTGCCAGCAGCTTCGGACAATCTCTGAAAAACATTCAGTACTTC
>once|.|TRBJ2-5|TRBV7-2
CASSLRAGETQYF
TGTGCCAGCAGCTTAAGGGCGGGAGAGACCCAGTACTTC
>.|.|TRBJ2-2|TRBV6-5
CASSYSGRESGELFF
TGTGCCAGCAGTTATTCCGGTCGAGAGTCCGGGGAGCTGTTTTTT
>few|.|TRBJ1-4|TRBV27
CASSFGQTNEKLFF
TGTGCCAGCAGTTTTGGACAGACTAATGAAAAACTGTTTTTT
>.|.|TRBJ2-4|TRBV20-1
CSAIQDISQYF
TGCAGTGCTATCCAGGACATTTCTCAGTACTTC
>few|.|TRBJ1-4|TRBV5-6
CASSLGGAGGKLFF
TGTGCCAGCAGCTTGGGGGGAGCGGGGGGGAAACTGTTTTTT
>.|.|TRBJ2-1|TRBV2
CASSEEQGGRNEQFF
TGTGCCAGCAGTGAAGAACAGGGTGGTCGTAATGAGCAGTTCTTC
>.|TRBD2|TRBJ2-5|TRBV9
CASSVEGGSETQYF
TGTGCCAGCAGCGTAGAAGGCGGGAGTGAGACCCAGTACTTC
>.|.|TRBJ2-5|TRBV12-5
CASGLEKETQYF
TGTGCTAGTGGACTGGAGAAAGAGACCCAGTACTTC
>.|TRBD2|TRBJ2-1|TRBV7-9
CASSQREWPYNEQFF
TGTGCCAGCAGCCAGCGGGAGTGGCCCTACAATGAGCAGTTCTTC